The rows below give T cell receptor beta chains drawn from one sample of a study of blood T cell repertoires in COVID-19. Data came from immunoSEQ multiplex PCR; TCRdb stores just in-frame clones and leaves some out. The table lists approximately 46,000 clones, roughly 84% of them singletons, with 7.6% in the top ten. The material sequenced was peripheral blood. These TCRs come from a human donor in a cohort sampled during active COVID-19. Each CDR3 is given with its conserved first and last residue. The D gene is left open where the match is weak. For some rows the clone size is stated as once, few or many, or as a class when expanded; others skip it.

>NA|TRBV6-5|TRBJ2-4|NA|14
TGTGCCAGCACTCAGGACTTAACCAAAAACATTCAGTACTTC
CASTQDLTKNIQYF
>NA|TRBV18|TRBJ2-5|TRBD2|15
TGTGCCAGCTCACCATTAGCGGGATATGGGGAGACCCAGTACTTC
CASSPLAGYGETQYF
>NA|TRBV5-6|TRBJ2-1|TRBD2|12
TGTGCCAGCAGCCGACTAGCGCGTGAGCAGTTCTTC
CASSRLAREQFF
>NA|TRBV7-2|TRBJ2-2|NA|14
TGTGCCAGCAACAAACAAACAGGCCGGGACTGGCTGTTTTTT
CASNKQTGRDWLFF
>NA|TRBV19|TRBJ1-5|NA|15
TGTGCCAGTAGTATAGATACGGGAAGTCCTCAGCCCCAGCATTTT
CASSIDTGSPQPQHF
>NA|TRBV3-1/TRBV3-2|TRBJ1-1|NA|12
TGTGCCAGCAGCCAAAGCCTCACTGAAGCTTTCTTT
CASSQSLTEAFF
>medium-sized|TRBV5-1|TRBJ2-7|TRBD1|15
TGCGCCAGCAGCTTGGACCCCGGGACAGCCTACGAGCAGTACTTC
CASSLDPGTAYEQYF
>NA|TRBV7-2|TRBJ2-2|TRBD2|17
TGTGCCAGCAGGAAGTTGGGGGCGGGAGGGAACACCGGGGAGCTGTTTTTT
CASRKLGAGGNTGELFF
>NA|TRBV6-5|TRBJ1-2|TRBD1|15
TGTGCCAGCAGCCTGGGGGACAGGGGGCACTATGGCTACACCTTC
CASSLGDRGHYGYTF
>NA|TRBV11-1|TRBJ2-1|TRBD1|15
TGTGCCAGCAGCCCCGACAGGGCATTTGGCAATGAGCAGTTCTTC
CASSPDRAFGNEQFF
>few|TRBV27|TRBJ1-2|NA|13
TGTGCCAGCAGTCCGTCGTTATTCGGGGGCTACACCTTC
CASSPSLFGGYTF